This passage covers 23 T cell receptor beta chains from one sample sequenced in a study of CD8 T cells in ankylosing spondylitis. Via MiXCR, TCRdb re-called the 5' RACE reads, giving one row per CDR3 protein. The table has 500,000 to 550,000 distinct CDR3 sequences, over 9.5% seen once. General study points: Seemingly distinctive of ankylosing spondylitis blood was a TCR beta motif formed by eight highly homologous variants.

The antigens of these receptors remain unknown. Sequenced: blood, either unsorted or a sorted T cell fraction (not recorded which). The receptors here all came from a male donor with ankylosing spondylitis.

The CDR3 nucleotides are TGCAGTGCTAGGGGACTAGCGGGAGGGCCTCTAAACATTCAGTACTTC. Its translation: CSARGLAGGPLNIQYF. The rearrangement links TRBV20-1 to TRBJ2-4; 16 bases are shared with TRBD2. The ends lost 3 bases at V and 6 bases at J; junction bases unmatched: 5. The CDR3 contains 16 residues. Germline lookup yields CDR1 DFQATT and CDR2 SNEGSKA (reference sequence).

The CDR3 DNA reads as TGTGCCAGCAGCGTAGGGGGGGCTGGAAACACCATATATTTT. As protein: CASSVGGAGNTIYF. The chain employs TRBV9 and TRBJ1-3; D may be TRBD1 (5 bases). Germline CDR1 SGDLS, CDR2 YYNGEE. The CDR3 contains 14 residues. The V and J ends lost 0 bases and 2 bases respectively, with 6 bases between them.

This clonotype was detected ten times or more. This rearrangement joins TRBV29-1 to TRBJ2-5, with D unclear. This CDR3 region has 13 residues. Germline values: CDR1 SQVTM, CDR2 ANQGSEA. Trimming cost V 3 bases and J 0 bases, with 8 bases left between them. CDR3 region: CSVDPPHQETQYF. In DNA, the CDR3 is TGCAGCGTTGACCCTCCCCACCAAGAGACCCAGTACTTC.

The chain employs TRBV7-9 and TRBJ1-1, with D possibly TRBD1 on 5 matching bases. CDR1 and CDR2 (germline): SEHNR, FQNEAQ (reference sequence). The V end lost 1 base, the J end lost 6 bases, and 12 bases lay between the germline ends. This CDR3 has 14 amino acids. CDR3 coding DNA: TGTGCCAGCAGCTTAGGGGGGTTAGCCGCTGAAGCTTTCTTT. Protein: CASSLGGLAAEAFF. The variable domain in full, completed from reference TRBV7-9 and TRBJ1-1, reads DTGVSQNPRHKITKRGQNVTFRCDPISEHNRLYWYRQTLGQGPEFLTYFQNEAQLEKSRLLSDRFSAERPKGSFSTLEIQRTEQGDSAMYLCASSLGGLAAEAFFGQGTRLTVV.

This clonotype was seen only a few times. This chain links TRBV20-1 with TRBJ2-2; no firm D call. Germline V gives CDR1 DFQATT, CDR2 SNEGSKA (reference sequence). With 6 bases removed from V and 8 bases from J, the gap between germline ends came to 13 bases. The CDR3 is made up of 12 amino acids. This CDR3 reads CSAGRASGELFF. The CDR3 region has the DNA TGCAGTGCCGGACGGGCCTCTGGGGAGCTGTTTTTT.

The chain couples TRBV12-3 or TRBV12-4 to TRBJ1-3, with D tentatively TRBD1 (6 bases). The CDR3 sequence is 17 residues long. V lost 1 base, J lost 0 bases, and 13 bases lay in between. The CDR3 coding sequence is TGTGCCAGCAGTTTAGGGGGGGCCCTATCCTCTGGAAACACCATATATTTT. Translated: CASSLGGALSSGNTIYF.

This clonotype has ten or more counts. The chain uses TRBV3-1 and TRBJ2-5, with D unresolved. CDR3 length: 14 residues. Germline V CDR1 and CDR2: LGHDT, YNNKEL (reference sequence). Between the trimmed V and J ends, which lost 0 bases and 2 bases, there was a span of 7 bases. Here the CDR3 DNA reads TGTGCCAGCAGCCAAGAGCAGACGCAAGAGACCCAGTACTTC. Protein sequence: CASSQEQTQETQYF.

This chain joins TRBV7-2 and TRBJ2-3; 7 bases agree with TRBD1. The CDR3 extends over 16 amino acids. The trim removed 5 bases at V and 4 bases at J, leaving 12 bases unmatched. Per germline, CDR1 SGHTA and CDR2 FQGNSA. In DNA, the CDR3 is TGTGCCAGCAGCCCAAGACATCGTGGGACAGCAGATACGCAGTATTTT. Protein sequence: CASSPRHRGTADTQYF.

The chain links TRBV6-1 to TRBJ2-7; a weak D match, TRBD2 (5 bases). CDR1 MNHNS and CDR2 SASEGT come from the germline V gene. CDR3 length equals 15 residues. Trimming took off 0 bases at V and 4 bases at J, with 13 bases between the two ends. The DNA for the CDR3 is TGTGCCAGCAGTGAAGCACACCACGGAGGATACGAGCAGTACTTC. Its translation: CASSEAHHGGYEQYF.

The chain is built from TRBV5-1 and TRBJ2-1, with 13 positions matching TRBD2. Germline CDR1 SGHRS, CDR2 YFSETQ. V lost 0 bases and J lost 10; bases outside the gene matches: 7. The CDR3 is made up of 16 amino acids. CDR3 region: CASSLEGLAGVGEQFF. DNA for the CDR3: TGCGCCAGCAGCTTGGAAGGACTAGCGGGAGTTGGCGAGCAGTTCTTC.

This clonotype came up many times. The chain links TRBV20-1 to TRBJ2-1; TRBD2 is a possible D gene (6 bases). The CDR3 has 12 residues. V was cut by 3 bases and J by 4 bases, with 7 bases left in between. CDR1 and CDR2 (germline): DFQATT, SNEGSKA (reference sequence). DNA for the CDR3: TGCAGTGCTAGGGAGGGGTACAATGAGCAGTTCTTC. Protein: CSAREGYNEQFF.

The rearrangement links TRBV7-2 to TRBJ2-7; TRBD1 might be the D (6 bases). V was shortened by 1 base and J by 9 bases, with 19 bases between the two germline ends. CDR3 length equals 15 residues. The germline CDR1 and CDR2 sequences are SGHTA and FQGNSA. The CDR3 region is CASSLGGTGIGVQYF. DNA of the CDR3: TGTGCCAGCAGCTTAGGGGGTACAGGGATTGGGGTGCAGTACTTC.

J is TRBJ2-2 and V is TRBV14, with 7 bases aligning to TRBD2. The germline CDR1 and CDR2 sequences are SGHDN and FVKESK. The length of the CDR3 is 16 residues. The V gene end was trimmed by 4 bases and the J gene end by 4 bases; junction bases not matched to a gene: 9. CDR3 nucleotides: TGTGCCAGCAGCCTTGGACTAGTTAGGGTCACCGGGGAGCTGTTTTTT. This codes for CASSLGLVRVTGELFF.

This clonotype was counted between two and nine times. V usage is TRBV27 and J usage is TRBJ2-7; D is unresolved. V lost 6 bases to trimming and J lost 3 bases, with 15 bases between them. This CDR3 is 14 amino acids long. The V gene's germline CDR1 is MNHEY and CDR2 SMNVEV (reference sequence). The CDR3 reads CASRGNNEYYEQYF. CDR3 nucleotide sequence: TGTGCCAGCAGGGGAAACAACGAATACTACGAGCAGTACTTC.

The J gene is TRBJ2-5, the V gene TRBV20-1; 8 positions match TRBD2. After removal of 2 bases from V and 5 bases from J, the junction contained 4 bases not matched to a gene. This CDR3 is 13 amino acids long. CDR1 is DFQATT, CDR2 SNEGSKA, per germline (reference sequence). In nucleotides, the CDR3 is TGCAGTGCTAGACGGGAGGGCCCGGAGACCCAGTACTTC. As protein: CSARREGPETQYF.

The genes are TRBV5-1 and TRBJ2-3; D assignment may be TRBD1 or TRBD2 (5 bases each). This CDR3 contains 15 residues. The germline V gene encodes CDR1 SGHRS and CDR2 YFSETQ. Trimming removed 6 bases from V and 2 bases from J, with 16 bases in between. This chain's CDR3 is CASTRDPQVTDTQYF. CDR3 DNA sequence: TGCGCCAGCACCCGGGACCCACAAGTCACAGATACGCAGTATTTT.

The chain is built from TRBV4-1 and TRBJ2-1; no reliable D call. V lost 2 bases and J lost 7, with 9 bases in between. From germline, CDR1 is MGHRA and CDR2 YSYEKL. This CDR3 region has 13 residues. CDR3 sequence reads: CASSQRDDNEQFF. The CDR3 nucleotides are TGCGCCAGCAGCCAAAGAGACGATAATGAGCAGTTCTTC.

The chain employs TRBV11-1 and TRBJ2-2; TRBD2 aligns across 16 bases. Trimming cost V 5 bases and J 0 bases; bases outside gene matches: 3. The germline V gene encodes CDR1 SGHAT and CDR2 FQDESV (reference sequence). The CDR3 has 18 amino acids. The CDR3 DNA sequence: TGTGCCAGCAGCCCTGGGACTAGCGGGAGGGCGAACACCGGGGAGCTGTTTTTT. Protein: CASSPGTSGRANTGELFF. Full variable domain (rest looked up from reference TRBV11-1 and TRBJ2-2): EAEVAQSPRYKITEKSQAVAFWCDPISGHATLYWYRQILGQGPELLVQFQDESVVDDSQLPKDRFSAERLKGVDSTLKIQPAELGDSAMYLCASSPGTSGRANTGELFFGEGSRLTVL.

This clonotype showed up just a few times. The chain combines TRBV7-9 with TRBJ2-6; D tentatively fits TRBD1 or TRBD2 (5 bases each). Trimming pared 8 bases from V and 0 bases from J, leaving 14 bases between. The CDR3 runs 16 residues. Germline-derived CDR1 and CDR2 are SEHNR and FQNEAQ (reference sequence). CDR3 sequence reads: CASRGAYLSGANVLTF. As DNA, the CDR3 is TGTGCCAGCCGAGGGGCCTACCTCTCTGGGGCCAACGTCCTGACTTTC.

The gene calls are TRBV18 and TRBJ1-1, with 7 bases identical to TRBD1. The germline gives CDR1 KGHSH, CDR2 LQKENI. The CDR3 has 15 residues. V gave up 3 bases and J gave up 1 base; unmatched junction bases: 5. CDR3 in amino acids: CASSPAQGRNTEAFF. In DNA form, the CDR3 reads TGTGCCAGCTCACCGGCACAGGGGAGGAACACTGAAGCTTTCTTT.

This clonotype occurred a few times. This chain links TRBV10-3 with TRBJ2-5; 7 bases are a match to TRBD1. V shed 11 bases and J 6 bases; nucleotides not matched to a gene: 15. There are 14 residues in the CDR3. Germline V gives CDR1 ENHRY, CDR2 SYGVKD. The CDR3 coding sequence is TGTGCCTCAGACGACAGGGCGGGTGGAAAGACCCAGTACTTC. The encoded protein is CASDDRAGGKTQYF.

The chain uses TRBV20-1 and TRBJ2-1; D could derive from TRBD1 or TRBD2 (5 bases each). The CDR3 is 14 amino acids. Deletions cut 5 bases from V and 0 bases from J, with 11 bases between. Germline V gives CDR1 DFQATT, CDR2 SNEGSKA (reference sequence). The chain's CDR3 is CSAGGTSSYNEQFF. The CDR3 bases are TGCAGTGCTGGTGGGACCAGCTCCTACAATGAGCAGTTCTTC.

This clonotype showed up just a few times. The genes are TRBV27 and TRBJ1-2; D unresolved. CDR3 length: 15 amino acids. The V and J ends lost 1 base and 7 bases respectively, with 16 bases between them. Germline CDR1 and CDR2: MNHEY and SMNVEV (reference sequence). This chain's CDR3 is CASSLFGEIRGGYTF. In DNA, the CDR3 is TGTGCCAGCAGTTTATTCGGGGAAATCAGAGGTGGCTACACCTTC.